This T cell receptor (beta chain) was identified during a study of blood T cells in healthy people across ages. Study-level points and caveats: Diversity estimates from one million T cells were considered underestimates.

Worth noting for this clonotype: Antigen unknown.

The CDR3 sequence is 15 residues long. CDR1 and CDR2 from the germline V gene are DFQATT and SNEGSKA (reference sequence). J gave up 3 bases and V 3 bases, and 7 bases lay outside the gene matches. Through a sample-barcoded 5' primer and a J-beta primer mix, a second PCR was run for 7 to 11 cycles. TCRdb reprocessed the 5' RACE reads with MiXCR, giving one entry per CDR3 protein. The sample lists just under 900,000 distinct CDR3 sequences, 29% occurring once. The gene calls are TRBV20-1 and TRBJ2-5; TRBD2 matches at 10 bases. The sequence was collected from a woman of 80 years or more in good health. The sample taken for sequencing was blood. CDR3 loop: CSASPLAGVEETQYF. The CDR3, as DNA: TGCAGTGCTAGCCCGCTAGCGGGAGTGGAAGAGACCCAGTACTTC.